The 8 T cell receptor beta chains below come from one sample, sequenced in a study of blood T cell repertoires in COVID-19. TCRdb's table, derived via immunoSEQ multiplex PCR, lists solely in-frame clones and lacks some. This table has roughly 55,000 clones, roughly 80% appearing once. The material sequenced was peripheral blood. The origin of the receptors is a woman aged 55-70 years with acute or convalescent COVID-19.

The gene calls are TRBV6-1 and TRBJ2-1; weak D call: TRBD1 (5 bases). CDR3 length: 13 residues. Trimming left V 0 bases short and J 8 bases short, with 8 bases between. Germline loops: CDR1 MNHNS, CDR2 SASEGT. The DNA for the CDR3 is TGTGCCAGCAGTGAAGCTACCAGGGATGAGCAGTTCTTC. This encodes CASSEATRDEQFF.

The genes are TRBV2 and TRBJ1-1; 8 nucleotides agree with TRBD1. With V trimmed by 7 bases and J by 3 bases, 4 bases remained unmatched. CDR1 SNHLY and CDR2 FYNNEI come from the germline V gene. The CDR3 is made up of 13 amino acids. The CDR3 DNA sequence: TGTGCCAGCAAGGACAGGGCGGACACTGAAGCTTTCTTT. Protein sequence: CASKDRADTEAFF.

The rearrangement joins TRBV4-1 to TRBJ2-3, with TRBD2 identical over 9 bases. Germline V gives CDR1 MGHRA, CDR2 YSYEKL. The junction had 7 bases not matched to a gene; V was cut back by 0 bases and J by 3 bases. This CDR3 spans 17 amino acids. CDR3 DNA: TGCGCCAGCAGCCAAGATGGGGCGGGAGGGCTGACAGATACGCAGTATTTT. Its translation is CASSQDGAGGLTDTQYF.

The V and J genes are TRBV28 and TRBJ1-6; 8 bases line up with TRBD1. The V and J ends lost 5 bases and 5 bases, in that order; junction bases with no gene match: 8. The CDR3 spans 16 residues. Germline assignment: CDR1 MDHEN and CDR2 SYDVKM. CDR3 nucleotide sequence: TGTGCCAGCAGTATGACCGGGACAGGAAATAATTCACCCCTCCACTTT. Residues: CASSMTGTGNNSPLHF.

The V gene is TRBV15, the J gene TRBJ1-4; 9 positions match TRBD1. CDR1 is LNHNV and CDR2 is YYDKDF in the germline V gene (reference sequence). Trimming removed 8 bases from V and 13 bases from J; junction bases left unmatched: 14. The CDR3 loop spans 14 amino acids. The CDR3 protein is CATEPDRGNYGLFF. In nucleotides, the CDR3 is TGTGCCACCGAACCGGACAGGGGAAATTATGGACTGTTTTTT.

This clone showed up just once. This rearrangement joins TRBV19 to TRBJ2-7; 8 positions agree with TRBD1. V was pared by 6 bases and J by 5 bases, with 12 bases of the junction left unmatched. Germline V CDR1 and CDR2: LNHDA, SQIVND (reference sequence). The CDR3 is made up of 15 amino acids. The CDR3 region is CASSPRTGNSHEQYF. CDR3 in DNA: TGTGCCAGTAGCCCGAGGACAGGGAACAGCCACGAGCAGTACTTC. The whole variable domain, filled in from reference TRBV19 and TRBJ2-7, reads DGGITQSPKYLFRKEGQNVTLSCEQNLNHDAMYWYRQDPGQGLRLIYYSQIVNDFQKGDIAEGYSVSREKKESFPLTVTSAQKNPTAFYLCASSPRTGNSHEQYFGPGTRLTVT.

The genes are TRBV29-1 and TRBJ1-1, with TRBD1 identical over 9 bases. Trimming took 6 bases from V and 6 from J; bases not matched to a gene: 5. Germline assignment: CDR1 SQVTM and CDR2 ANQGSEA. CDR3 size: 12 residues. The CDR3 DNA reads TGCAGCGTGGGACAGGGTCTTGCTGAAGCTTTCTTT. Translated: CSVGQGLAEAFF. The variable domain in full, completed from reference TRBV29-1 and TRBJ1-1, reads SAVISQKPSRDICQRGTSLTIQCQVDSQVTMMFWYRQQPGQSLTLIATANQGSEATYESGFVIDKFPISRPNLTFSTLTVSNMSPEDSSIYLCSVGQGLAEAFFGQGTRLTVV.

The genes are TRBV3-1 (or the pseudogene TRBV3-2) and TRBJ2-7; 13 bases line up with TRBD2. This CDR3 is 16 amino acids long. J was trimmed by 2 bases and V by 4 bases; bases with no gene match: 5. CDR1 is LGHDT and CDR2 is YNNKEL in the germline V gene (reference sequence). In DNA, the CDR3 is TGTGCCAGCAGCCGAGGGACTAGCGGGGTAACCTACGAGCAGTACTTC. Translation: CASSRGTSGVTYEQYF.